Below are 22 T cell receptor beta chains sequenced from a single sample in a study of cytomegalovirus exposure and HLA in healthy donors. In the PCR, 60 Vbeta and 13 Jbeta primers were used. Sequenced by immunoSEQ multiplex PCR; TCRdb stores in-frame clones only, minus some. The sample has 110,000 or so clones, about 16% seen once; the top ten hold about 0.8%. Material: PBMCs. The receptor set was obtained from a female donor in good health and CMV-seronegative.

The chain joins TRBV28 to TRBJ2-1; D is possibly TRBD1 (5 bases). The CDR3 loop spans 12 amino acids. With 7 bases removed from V and 8 bases from J, the gap between germline ends came to 12 bases. CDR1 is MDHEN, CDR2 SYDVKM, per germline. The CDR3 region is CASTHIRDEQFF. DNA for the CDR3: TGTGCCAGCACCCACATCAGGGATGAGCAGTTCTTC. Full variable domain (rest looked up from reference TRBV28 and TRBJ2-1): DVKVTQSSRYLVKRTGEKVFLECVQDMDHENMFWYRQDPGLGLRLIYFSYDVKMKEKGDIPEGYSVSREKKERFSLILESASTNQTSMYLCASTHIRDEQFFGPGTRLTVL.

As regards this clone: Different DNA sequences within this sample yield the same CDR3. The rearrangement joins TRBV28 to TRBJ1-5; the match to TRBD1 covers 7 bases. Per the germline V gene, CDR1 is MDHEN and CDR2 is SYDVKM. The V segment lost 5 bases and the J segment 3 bases; nucleotides outside the gene matches: 7. The CDR3 has 15 amino acids. CDR3 protein: CASSPDRASNQPQHF. The CDR3 DNA reads as TGTGCCAGCAGTCCAGACAGGGCCTCCAATCAGCCCCAGCATTTT.

This clone was detected a few times. The chain links TRBV5-6 to TRBJ1-2; D remains ambiguous. Germline V gene sequence: CDR1 SGHDT, CDR2 YYEEEE. This CDR3 spans 15 amino acids. The V end lost 3 bases, the J end lost 6 bases, and 18 bases lay between the germline ends. The CDR3 bases are TGTGCCAGCAGCTCGGGGATCCGGGGAAGGGATGGCTACACCTTC. It specifies CASSSGIRGRDGYTF.

The chain has TRBV5-4 and TRBJ1-1, with D possibly being TRBD1 (6 bases). CDR1 and CDR2 (germline): SGHNT, YYREEE (reference sequence). This CDR3 has 13 residues. Trimming left V 4 bases short and J 1 base short, with 8 bases between. The CDR3 is CASSPGQNTEAFF. As DNA, the CDR3 is TGTGCCAGCAGCCCGGGACAGAACACTGAAGCTTTCTTT.

The table lists this clone with a few counts. The chain recombines TRBV11-2 with TRBJ2-3; 10 nucleotides align to TRBD2. J gave up 3 bases and V 5 bases, and 8 bases lay outside the gene matches. The length of the CDR3 is 16 residues. From germline, CDR1 is SGHAT and CDR2 FQNNGV. The CDR3 bases are TGTGCCAGCAGCCCTTACCATAGCGGGAGGACAGATACGCAGTATTTT. It encodes CASSPYHSGRTDTQYF. The full variable domain, its missing parts supplied by reference TRBV11-2 and TRBJ2-3, is EAGVAQSPRYKIIEKRQSVAFWCNPISGHATLYWYQQILGQGPKLLIQFQNNGVVDDSQLPKDRFSAERLKGVDSTLKIQPAKLEDSAVYLCASSPYHSGRTDTQYFGPGTRLTVL.

This clone was seen a few times. The chain has TRBV7-2 and TRBJ1-5; D unclear. V lost 2 bases to trimming and J lost 4 bases, with 6 bases between them. The CDR3 spans 13 residues. Germline V gene data show CDR1 as SGHTA and CDR2 as FQGNSA. CDR3 loop: CASSLSENQPQHF. The CDR3 coding sequence is TGTGCCAGCAGCTTAAGTGAGAATCAGCCCCAGCATTTT.

This clone has just a few counts. This sequence joins TRBV28 and TRBJ1-5; no clear D. V shed 6 bases and J shed 4 bases, with 19 bases lying between them. This CDR3 region has 16 residues. Germline lookup yields CDR1 MDHEN and CDR2 SYDVKM. The CDR3 reads CASSPRGSGINQPQHF. The CDR3 nucleotides are TGTGCCAGCAGCCCTCGGGGTAGCGGGATTAATCAGCCCCAGCATTTT.

The gene calls are TRBV6-4 and TRBJ1-1; 8 bases align to TRBD1. This CDR3 spans 14 amino acids. CDR1 and CDR2 from the germline V gene are MRHNA and SNTAGT. Unmatched junction bases numbered 2, after V lost 4 bases and J lost 1 base. The CDR3 DNA is TGTGCCAGCAGTGGGGGACAGGCGAACACTGAAGCTTTCTTT. It is translated as CASSGGQANTEAFF.

V and J are TRBV5-6 and TRBJ1-2, with 9 bases matching TRBD1. This CDR3 is built from 13 residues. The ends lost 5 bases at V and 6 bases at J; junction bases unmatched: 5. Germline V gives CDR1 SGHDT, CDR2 YYEEEE. The CDR3 DNA reads TGTGCCAGCAGTGACGGGACAGGGCATGGCTACACCTTC. This encodes CASSDGTGHGYTF.

Here the CDR3 reads CSVPGAGETEAFF. The CDR3 DNA follows: TGCAGCGTTCCCGGGGCAGGGGAGACTGAAGCTTTCTTT. The V call is TRBV29-1, the J call TRBJ1-1, with D maybe TRBD1 (6 bases). Trimming left V 5 bases short and J 5 bases short, with 15 bases between. CDR3 length: 13 amino acids. The germline V gene encodes CDR1 SQVTM and CDR2 ANQGSEA.

This clone was detected a few times. The rearrangement uses TRBV6-1 and TRBJ1-1, with unresolved D. Germline CDR1 reads MNHNS; CDR2 reads SASEGT. The CDR3 spans 13 residues. Trimming took off 7 bases at V and 3 bases at J, with 12 bases between the two ends. The CDR3 here is CASNSRVYTEAFF. The CDR3 region has the DNA TGTGCCAGCAATTCGAGGGTATACACTGAAGCTTTCTTT.

The chain carries TRBV6-6 and TRBJ2-1, with D perhaps matching TRBD2 (5 bases). The CDR3 runs 15 residues. The V gene lost 6 bases and the J gene lost 7 bases, with 19 bases spanning the gap. Germline V gives CDR1 MNHNY, CDR2 SVGAGI (reference sequence). The CDR3 region has the DNA TGTGCCAGCAGGCTAGCCCTCGTGGGTTGGAATGAGCAGTTCTTC. It encodes CASRLALVGWNEQFF.

The chain joins TRBV9 to TRBJ2-2, with unresolved D. The CDR3 contains 14 residues. CDR1 and CDR2 (germline): SGDLS, YYNGEE. V shed 1 base and J shed 4 bases, with 8 bases lying between them. The CDR3 is CASSVNSFTGELFF. The CDR3 nucleotides read TGTGCCAGCAGCGTAAACTCCTTCACCGGGGAGCTGTTTTTT.

This clone has more than one count but fewer than ten. This chain joins TRBV28 and TRBJ2-5; 7 nucleotides agree with TRBD2. V dropped 2 bases and J dropped 5; count of bases not matched to a gene: 11. Looked up from germline, CDR1 is MDHEN and CDR2 is SYDVKM. This CDR3 spans 16 amino acids. CDR3: CASSLSNNQAGETQYF. The CDR3 DNA reads TGTGCCAGCAGTTTAAGTAACAATCAAGCGGGGGAGACCCAGTACTTC.

In its sample, this clone was seen a few times. Within the sample, other DNA sequences also encode this same CDR3. The CDR3 DNA sequence: TGCGCCAGCAGCCAAGATCGCGGGAGTATCTACGAGCAGTACTTC. Translated: CASSQDRGSIYEQYF. The V call is TRBV4-3, the J call TRBJ2-7; 7 bases align to TRBD2. The junction had 5 bases not matched to a gene; V was cut back by 0 bases and J by 3 bases. Germline CDR1 LGHNA, CDR2 YSLEER. This CDR3 spans 15 amino acids.

This clone came up once. V and J are TRBV9 and TRBJ2-6; 7 bases are shared with TRBD1. This CDR3 region has 20 residues. From germline, CDR1 is SGDLS and CDR2 YYNGEE. Unmatched junction bases numbered 13, after V lost 1 base and J lost 0 bases. The CDR3 DNA reads TGTGCCAGCAGCGTAAAGCGACCCGGACAGGCGCACTCTGGGGCCAACGTCCTGACTTTC. Translating it yields CASSVKRPGQAHSGANVLTF.

This clone was recorded only once. The chain couples TRBV27 to TRBJ2-3; TRBD2 agrees at 8 bases. Germline CDR1 and CDR2: MNHEY and SMNVEV (reference sequence). J gave up 3 bases and V 7 bases, and 6 bases lay outside the gene matches. The CDR3 runs 14 residues. The CDR3 is CASTSASGTDTQYF. CDR3 nucleotides: TGTGCCAGCACCTCGGCTAGCGGGACAGATACGCAGTATTTT.

By frequency in the sample, this clone is medium-sized (0.01 to 0.1%). The V and J genes are TRBV6-5 and TRBJ2-7; D remains unclear. The germline V gene encodes CDR1 MNHEY and CDR2 SVGAGI. The CDR3 sequence is 13 residues long. Deletions cut 4 bases from V and 1 base from J, with 8 bases between. CDR3 amino acids: CASSLGRSYEQYF. CDR3 coding DNA: TGTGCCAGCAGTTTGGGCAGGTCCTACGAGCAGTACTTC.

This clone was seen a handful of times. The CDR3 sequence: CASSDDGRSEAFF. CDR3 nucleotide sequence: TGTGCCAGCAGTGACGACGGGAGGTCTGAAGCTTTCTTT. The genes are TRBV6-4 and TRBJ1-1; no clear D. The CDR3 spans 13 residues. Per the germline V gene, CDR1 is MRHNA and CDR2 is SNTAGT. The V end was cut by 2 bases, the J end by 6 bases, with 10 bases between.

The chain has TRBV4-1 and TRBJ1-1; possible D gene TRBD1, 5 bases. V dropped 3 bases and J dropped 1 base, with 15 bases sitting between them. The CDR3 length is 16 residues. Germline CDR1 reads MGHRA; CDR2 reads YSYEKL. The CDR3 DNA reads TGCGCCAGCAGCCACCTGTTTTGGCAGGGGAACACTGAAGCTTTCTTT. Amino acid sequence: CASSHLFWQGNTEAFF.

Here the CDR3 DNA reads TGTGCCAGTAGTGCCCAACAGGGCAGGACCAATCAGCCCCAGCATTTT. Protein product: CASSAQQGRTNQPQHF. The chain employs TRBV19 and TRBJ1-5; maybe TRBD1 (6 bases). This CDR3 spans 16 amino acids. V gave up 5 bases and J gave up 3 bases, with 17 bases separating them. Germline CDR1 LNHDA, CDR2 SQIVND (reference sequence).

Regarding this clone: Additional DNA sequences in this sample encode the identical CDR3. This chain joins TRBV7-3 and TRBJ1-1; D not certain. Germline-derived CDR1 and CDR2 are SGHTA and FQGTGA. Trimming left V 5 bases short and J 5 bases short, with 15 bases between. The CDR3 extends over 14 amino acids. The CDR3 DNA sequence: TGTGCCAGCAGCCCTACGTTAGGGAGTACTGAAGCTTTCTTT. It encodes CASSPTLGSTEAFF.